One sample yielded the 9 T cell receptor beta chains listed below, sequenced in a study of blood T cell repertoires in COVID-19. TCRdb's copy holds only in-frame clones and misses some; the assay was immunoSEQ multiplex PCR. The repertoire holds fewer than 350,000 clones, with 75% to 90% as singletons. Sequenced: PBMCs or T cells enriched from blood (not recorded which). Every receptor here comes from a woman between 35 and 50 years old who had recovered from COVID-19.

The chain combines TRBV7-2 with TRBJ1-1, with 8 bases matching TRBD1. J was trimmed by 6 bases and V by 5 bases; bases with no gene match: 11. CDR3 length equals 15 residues. CDR1 SGHTA and CDR2 FQGNSA come from the germline V gene. CDR3 protein: CASSPRQGSGAEAFF. The CDR3 bases are TGTGCCAGCAGCCCAAGACAGGGGAGTGGGGCTGAAGCTTTCTTT. Filled out from reference TRBV7-2 and TRBJ1-1, the complete variable domain reads GAGVSQSPSNKVTEKGKDVELRCDPISGHTALYWYRQSLGQGLEFLIYFQGNSAPDKSGLPSDRFSAERTGGSVSTLTIQRTQQEDSAVYLCASSPRQGSGAEAFFGQGTRLTVV.

CDR3 DNA: TGTGCCAGCAGCCCCGTAGAGGGACAGGGACACCTCGAGCAGTACTTC. This sequence encodes CASSPVEGQGHLEQYF. The rearrangement uses TRBV3-1 (or the pseudogene TRBV3-2) and TRBJ2-7; 9 positions match TRBD1. V was pared by 4 bases and J by 6 bases, with 13 bases of the junction left unmatched. Germline V gene data show CDR1 as LGHDT and CDR2 as YNNKEL (reference sequence). The CDR3 consists of 16 residues.

The chain links TRBV5-1 to TRBJ2-1; 11 nucleotides match TRBD2. The CDR3 contains 14 residues. Germline V lookup: CDR1 SGHRS, CDR2 YFSETQ. Unmatched junction bases numbered 9, after V lost 3 bases and J lost 13 bases. The CDR3 bases are TGCGCCAGCAGCTCGCCCAGACTAGCGGGATATCAGTTCTTC. Protein: CASSSPRLAGYQFF.

This chain joins TRBV11-2 and TRBJ1-2, with D uncertain. Germline CDR1 reads SGHAT; CDR2 reads FQNNGV. Trimming pared 1 base from V and 4 bases from J, leaving 7 bases between. This CDR3 region has 13 residues. Here the CDR3 reads CASSLAQSYGYTF. The CDR3 DNA sequence: TGTGCCAGCAGCTTAGCACAGAGCTATGGCTACACCTTC.

The chain links TRBV4-1 to TRBJ1-1; 9 bases fit TRBD1. In germline, CDR1 is MGHRA, CDR2 YSYEKL. There are 15 residues in the CDR3. Trimming cost V 3 bases and J 10 bases; bases outside gene matches: 12. CDR3 sequence: CASSHPGQGIWGAFF. Here the CDR3 DNA reads TGCGCCAGCAGCCATCCGGGACAGGGCATTTGGGGAGCTTTCTTT.

The chain recombines TRBV3-1 (or the pseudogene TRBV3-2) with TRBJ1-4; D is undetermined. Per germline, CDR1 LGHDT and CDR2 YNNKEL (reference sequence). There are 15 residues in the CDR3. V lost 4 bases and J lost 1, with 10 bases in between. Written as DNA, the CDR3 is TGTGCCAGCAGCCCCCGGGGAATAACTAATGAAAAACTGTTTTTT. Protein product: CASSPRGITNEKLFF.

This chain links TRBV5-1 with TRBJ2-5; D unclear. The CDR3 totals 15 residues. V was trimmed by 4 bases and J by 1 base, leaving 14 bases between them. Germline loops: CDR1 SGHRS, CDR2 YFSETQ. The CDR3 sequence is CASSLSPSAQETQYF. The CDR3 nucleotides are TGCGCCAGCAGCCTGTCTCCTAGTGCCCAAGAGACCCAGTACTTC.

The chain uses TRBV5-1 and TRBJ1-3, with a tentative D call TRBD1 (6 bases). Germline CDR1 SGHRS, CDR2 YFSETQ. The CDR3 has 15 amino acids. With 2 bases removed from V and 1 base from J, the gap between germline ends came to 10 bases. CDR3 residues: CASSLPDSSGNTIYF. The CDR3 DNA follows: TGCGCCAGCAGCTTACCGGACAGTTCTGGAAACACCATATATTTT.

The chain is built from TRBV12-5 and TRBJ1-2; D might be TRBD1 (6 bases). Germline V gene data show CDR1 as LGHNT and CDR2 as FRNRAP. The germline V and J ends were trimmed by 2 bases and 6 bases, with 10 bases remaining between them. The CDR3 has 13 residues. This CDR3 is CASGLQNRDGYTF. The CDR3 region has the DNA TGTGCTAGTGGTTTGCAAAACAGGGATGGCTACACCTTC.